The 13 T cell receptor beta chains reported below all come from one sample, sequenced in a study of Ad26.COV2.S vaccination and SARS-CoV-2 variants. The treatment denotes: over 15 received Ad26.COV2.S at low or high dose, single or two shots; several received placebo; per-sample allocation not given. Sampling took place 63 days after the first vaccine or placebo injection. Method: immunoSEQ multiplex PCR; TCRdb's copy keeps in-frame clones and lacks some. This table has 200,000 to 300,000 clones, around nine tenths appearing once. Sequencing used peripheral blood, obtained in a trial of Ad26.COV2.S vaccine versus placebo. These receptors all come from a person aged 18 to 59 who received the Ad26.COV2.S COVID-19 vaccine or a placebo.

The chain is built from TRBV6-5 and TRBJ1-2; 11 bases match TRBD1. Germline values: CDR1 MNHEY, CDR2 SVGAGI. The CDR3 runs 13 residues. Germline trimming cut 4 bases from V and 8 bases from J; bases unmatched to any gene: 3. In DNA, the CDR3 is TGTGCCAGCAGTTTTGGACAGGGGGCGGGCTACACCTTC. This gives the protein CASSFGQGAGYTF.

CDR3 DNA: TGTGCCAGCAGCCCCCGACAGGAAGGACCATGGTCACCCCTCCACTTT. This translates into CASSPRQEGPWSPLHF. J is TRBJ1-6 and V is TRBV9, with D possibly TRBD1 on 6 matching bases. Trimming pared 4 bases from V and 10 bases from J, leaving 21 bases between. Germline CDR1 and CDR2: SGDLS and YYNGEE. This CDR3 has 16 residues.

V and J are TRBV11-3 and TRBJ2-3; D is possibly TRBD1 (5 bases). Trimming removed 3 bases from V and 0 bases from J, with 13 bases in between. CDR3 size: 16 residues. Per the germline V gene, CDR1 is SGHNT and CDR2 is YENEEA. The CDR3: CASSLAGPSSTDTQYF. The CDR3 nucleotides read TGTGCCAGCAGCTTGGCAGGGCCTTCTAGCACAGATACGCAGTATTTT.

The chain carries TRBV19 and TRBJ2-2; D possibly corresponds to TRBD2 (6 bases). The CDR3 extends over 14 amino acids. The germline gives CDR1 LNHDA, CDR2 SQIVND (reference sequence). V was trimmed by 7 bases and J by 3 bases, leaving 12 bases between them. The CDR3: CASTRTIYTGELFF. The CDR3 nucleotides read TGTGCCAGTACCCGGACTATATACACCGGGGAGCTGTTTTTT.

The genes are TRBV27 and TRBJ2-1, with 12 bases lining up with TRBD2. The CDR3 contains 16 residues. Germline V lookup: CDR1 MNHEY, CDR2 SMNVEV (reference sequence). V lost 6 bases to trimming and J lost 10 bases; unmatched junction nucleotides: 13. CDR3 in amino acids: CASRSKRASGREEQFF. The DNA for the CDR3 is TGTGCCAGCAGATCGAAACGGGCTAGCGGGAGGGAGGAGCAGTTCTTC.

There are a few counts of this clone. J is TRBJ2-7 and V is TRBV3-1 (or the pseudogene TRBV3-2); 9 bases align to TRBD1. CDR3 length: 15 residues. After removal of 5 bases from V and 1 base from J, the junction contained 6 bases not matched to a gene. The germline V gene has CDR1 LGHDT and CDR2 YNNKEL (reference sequence). The CDR3 reads CASSEAGQGSYEQYF. Here the CDR3 DNA reads TGTGCCAGCAGCGAAGCGGGACAGGGATCCTACGAGCAGTACTTC.

V is TRBV10-3 and J is TRBJ1-1; D is possibly TRBD1 (6 bases). The CDR3 spans 22 residues. V lost 0 bases, J lost 0 bases, and 29 bases lay in between. The germline V gene encodes CDR1 ENHRY and CDR2 SYGVKD. The CDR3: CAISESSSKRGGVMGMNTEAFF. The DNA of the CDR3 is TGTGCCATCAGTGAGTCTTCGAGTAAACGAGGGGGGGTCATGGGTATGAACACTGAAGCTTTCTTT.

CDR3 in amino acids: CASSQSWTARNTIYF. Here the CDR3 DNA reads TGTGCCAGCAGCCAGTCGTGGACCGCGAGAAACACCATATATTTT. The V call is TRBV4-2, the J call TRBJ1-3; D call uncertain. Germline CDR1 is LGHNA and CDR2 is YNFKEQ. The CDR3 is made up of 15 amino acids. V lost 3 bases, J lost 5 bases, and 14 bases lay in between.

The chain joins TRBV5-6 to TRBJ2-2; TRBD1 might be the D (5 bases). V was clipped by 4 bases and J by 3 bases, with 10 bases between them. In germline, CDR1 is SGHDT, CDR2 YYEEEE. The CDR3 consists of 14 residues. CDR3 sequence: CASSLDIYTGELFF. CDR3 DNA: TGTGCCAGCAGCCTGGACATTTACACCGGGGAGCTGTTTTTT.

The chain is built from TRBV5-4 and TRBJ2-3; the D is unclear. Trimming removed 1 base from V and 2 bases from J, with 11 bases in between. The CDR3 consists of 15 residues. CDR1 SGHNT and CDR2 YYREEE come from the germline V gene (reference sequence). CDR3 sequence: CASSLSPSVTDTQYF. CDR3 nucleotides: TGTGCCAGCAGCTTGAGTCCATCGGTCACAGATACGCAGTATTTT.

The chain links TRBV24-1 to TRBJ2-2; tentative D call: TRBD1 (5 bases). The CDR3 sequence is 12 residues long. Germline V gene sequence: CDR1 KGHDR, CDR2 SFDVKD. The germline V and J ends were trimmed by 3 bases and 9 bases, with 7 bases remaining between them. CDR3 amino acids: CATSDQGRELFF. The DNA of the CDR3 is TGTGCCACCAGTGATCAGGGTAGGGAGCTGTTTTTT.

The chain uses TRBV6-1 and TRBJ1-2, with TRBD1 matching over 8 bases. J was trimmed by 3 bases and V by 4 bases; bases with no gene match: 4. Germline V CDR1 and CDR2: MNHNS, SASEGT. This CDR3 has 14 residues. The CDR3 nucleotides are TGTGCCAGCAGTGGAGCAGGGGGCGACTATGGCTACACCTTC. Translation gives CASSGAGGDYGYTF.

The chain recombines TRBV6-5 with TRBJ2-3; D gene uncertain. V was pared by 6 bases and J by 6 bases, with 7 bases between. This CDR3 is built from 11 residues. Germline V gene sequence: CDR1 MNHEY, CDR2 SVGAGI. The CDR3 region has the DNA TGTGCCAGCAGATTGCGGGATACGCAGTATTTT. This codes for CASRLRDTQYF.